This TCR beta chain was retrieved from a study of regulatory T cells in long-lasting Graves disease. Whole-study results and caveats: It was peripheral blood alone, not thyroid tissue, that was studied.

Per germline, CDR1 MDHEN and CDR2 SYDVKM. This CDR3 region has 12 residues. Assembly of TCR beta libraries relied on iRepertoire HTBI primers together with Arm-PCR of CDR3 regions. TCRdb ran MiXCR on the multiplex PCR reads and lists one entry per CDR3 protein. The sample consists of about 460,000 distinct CDR3 sequences, approximately 15% of them appearing once. This clonotype was counted between two and nine times. Its specificity is not known. At one end, the junction sequence differs from germline, possibly due to a read error. Documented time point: newly diagnosed GD, antithyroid drugs for less than 3 months. Extracted PBMC RNA gave rise to the TCR library. This sample also belongs to another study, concerning T cells in Graves' hyperthyroidism and ophthalmopathy.

This chain links TRBV28 with TRBJ1-5; D not certain. The receptor was isolated from a woman between 50 and 59 years old with Graves disease. The sample was peripheral blood mononuclear cells (PBMCs), taken at new diagnosis, from a patient treated with antithyroid drugs. The CDR3 region has the DNA TGTGCCAGCGTAGATAGCAATCAGCCCCGGCATTTT. Amino acid sequence: CASVDSNQPRHF.